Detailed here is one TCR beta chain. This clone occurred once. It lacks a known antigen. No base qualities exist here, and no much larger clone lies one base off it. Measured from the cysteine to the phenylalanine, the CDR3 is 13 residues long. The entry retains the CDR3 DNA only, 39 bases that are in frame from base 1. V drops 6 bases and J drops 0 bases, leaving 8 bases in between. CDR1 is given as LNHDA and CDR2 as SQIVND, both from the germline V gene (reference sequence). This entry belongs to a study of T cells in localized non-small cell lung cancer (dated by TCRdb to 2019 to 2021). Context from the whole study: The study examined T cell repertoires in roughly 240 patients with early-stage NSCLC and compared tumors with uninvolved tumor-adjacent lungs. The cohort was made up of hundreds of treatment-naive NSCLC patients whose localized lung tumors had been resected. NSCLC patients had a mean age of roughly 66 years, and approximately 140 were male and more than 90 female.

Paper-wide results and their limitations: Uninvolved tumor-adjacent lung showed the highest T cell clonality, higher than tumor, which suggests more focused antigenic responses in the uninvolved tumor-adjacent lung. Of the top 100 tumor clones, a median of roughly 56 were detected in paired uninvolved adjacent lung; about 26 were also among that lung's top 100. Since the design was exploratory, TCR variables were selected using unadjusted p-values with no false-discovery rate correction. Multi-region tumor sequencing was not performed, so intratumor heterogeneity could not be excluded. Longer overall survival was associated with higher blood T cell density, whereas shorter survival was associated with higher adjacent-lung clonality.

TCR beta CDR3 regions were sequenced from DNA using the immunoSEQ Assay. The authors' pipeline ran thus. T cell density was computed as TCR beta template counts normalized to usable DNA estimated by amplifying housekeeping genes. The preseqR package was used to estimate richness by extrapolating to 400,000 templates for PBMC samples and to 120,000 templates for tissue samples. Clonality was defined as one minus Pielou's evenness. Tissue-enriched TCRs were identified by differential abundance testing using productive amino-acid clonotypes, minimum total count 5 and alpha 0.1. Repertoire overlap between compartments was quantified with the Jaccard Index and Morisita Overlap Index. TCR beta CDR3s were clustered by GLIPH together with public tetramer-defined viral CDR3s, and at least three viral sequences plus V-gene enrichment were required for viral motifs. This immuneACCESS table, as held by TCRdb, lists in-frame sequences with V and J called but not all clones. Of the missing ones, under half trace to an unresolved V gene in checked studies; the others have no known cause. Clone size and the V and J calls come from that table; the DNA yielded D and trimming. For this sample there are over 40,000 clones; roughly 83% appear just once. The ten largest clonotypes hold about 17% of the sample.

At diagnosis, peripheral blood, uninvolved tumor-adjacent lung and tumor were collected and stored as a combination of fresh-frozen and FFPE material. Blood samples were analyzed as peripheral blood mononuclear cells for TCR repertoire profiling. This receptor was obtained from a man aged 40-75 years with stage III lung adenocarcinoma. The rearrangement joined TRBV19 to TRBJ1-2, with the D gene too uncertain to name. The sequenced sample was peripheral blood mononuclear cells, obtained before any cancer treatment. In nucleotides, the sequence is TGTGCCAGTAGAGTTGACTCTAACTATGGCTACACCTTC. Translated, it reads CASRVDSNYGYTF.